These T cell receptor beta chains were read from a single sample in a study of shared clonotypes between healthy human individuals. Sequenced by immunoSEQ multiplex PCR; TCRdb stores in-frame clones only, minus some. The profile covers over a million clones, with approximately 80% appearing a single time and 0.4% to 0.55% taken by the ten largest. The sequenced material came from memory CD4+ T cells from PBMCs. The receptors shown here come from a young man in good health. Some clones in this sample may be carry-over from other donors' samples. The CDR3 runs from the conserved cysteine through the conserved F or W. The D gene is left open where the match is weak. Clone sizes are given selectively: once, few, many, or a class where the clone is expanded.

D gene	V gene	J gene	clone size	CDR3 protein	CDR3 DNA
-	TRBV11-3	TRBJ2-5	-	CASSLAKRAQETQYF	TGTGCCAGCAGCTTAGCGAAACGGGCACAAGAGACCCAGTACTTC
-	TRBV11-2	TRBJ2-7	-	CASSLASEGMGEQYF	TGTGCCAGCAGCTTAGCGAGCGAGGGAATGGGTGAGCAGTACTTC
TRBD2	TRBV5-4	TRBJ2-3	few	CASSLGIAGVTDTQYF	TGTGCCAGCAGCTTGGGGATAGCGGGAGTCACAGATACGCAGTATTTT
-	TRBV6-4	TRBJ2-1	-	CASSDGALGSYNEQFF	TGTGCCAGCAGTGACGGGGCCCTGGGGTCCTACAATGAGCAGTTCTTC
TRBD1	TRBV27	TRBJ1-5	-	CASTGTGGDQPQHF	TGTGCCAGCACTGGGACAGGAGGCGATCAGCCCCAGCATTTT
TRBD1	TRBV10-3	TRBJ2-7	few	CAIGGQGAAGRIIDEQYF	TGTGCCATCGGAGGACAGGGGGCGGCCGGGAGGATAATCGACGAGCAGTACTTC
-	TRBV28	TRBJ1-2	-	CASRQGRGYGYTF	TGTGCCAGCAGACAGGGTCGAGGCTATGGCTACACCTTC
-	TRBV19	TRBJ2-6	few	CASSHRFDVLTF	TGTGCCAGTAGTCACCGGTTTGACGTCCTGACTTTC
TRBD2	TRBV27	TRBJ2-6	-	CASNQGTSGRAGANVLTF	TGTGCCAGCAACCAAGGGACTAGCGGGAGAGCAGGGGCCAACGTCCTGACTTTC
-	TRBV7-3	TRBJ2-5	few	CASSLRSGAWETQYF	TGTGCCAGCAGCTTAAGGTCTGGGGCTTGGGAGACCCAGTACTTC
-	TRBV19	TRBJ2-3	-	CASSTDPLAGTQYF	TGTGCCAGTAGTACCGATCCTCTAGCTGGTACGCAGTATTTT
-	TRBV7-3	TRBJ1-1	-	CASSPRVGGTEAFF	TGTGCCAGCAGCCCGAGGGTGGGGGGCACTGAAGCTTTCTTT
-	TRBV28	TRBJ1-4	-	CASSLPAAATNEKLFF	TGTGCCAGCAGCCTGCCGGCCGCCGCAACTAATGAAAAACTGTTTTTT
TRBD2	TRBV11-2	TRBJ2-1	-	CASGVFGTSGNEQFF	TGTGCCAGCGGGGTGTTTGGGACTAGCGGTAATGAGCAGTTCTTC
TRBD1	TRBV19	TRBJ1-1	few	CASSGQGWAARAFF	TGTGCCAGTTCGGGACAGGGGTGGGCAGCGCGAGCTTTCTTT
TRBD1	TRBV11-3	TRBJ2-1	-	CASSQTGTGAYNEQFF	TGTGCCAGCAGCCAGACCGGGACAGGGGCCTACAATGAGCAGTTCTTC
TRBD2	TRBV9	TRBJ2-1	-	CASSRSGEGRYEQFF	TGTGCCAGCAGCCGGTCGGGGGAGGGCAGGTATGAGCAGTTCTTC
TRBD1	TRBV30	TRBJ1-3	-	CAWSWTGRVTIYF	TGTGCCTGGAGTTGGACAGGGAGGGTCACCATATATTTT
TRBD2	TRBV6-6	TRBJ2-1	-	CASSYLGLADEQFF	TGTGCCAGCAGTTACTTGGGACTAGCAGATGAGCAGTTCTTC
-	TRBV30	TRBJ2-1	few	CAWSVGRLGYNEQFF	TGTGCCTGGAGTGTAGGGCGGCTCGGTTACAATGAGCAGTTCTTC
-	TRBV5-1	TRBJ1-5	-	CASSPDGSNQPQHF	TGCGCCAGCAGCCCGGACGGTAGCAATCAGCCCCAGCATTTT
TRBD2	TRBV7-9	TRBJ2-7	-	CAGRREGGSYEQYF	TGTGCCGGCCGGCGGGAGGGCGGCTCCTACGAGCAGTACTTC